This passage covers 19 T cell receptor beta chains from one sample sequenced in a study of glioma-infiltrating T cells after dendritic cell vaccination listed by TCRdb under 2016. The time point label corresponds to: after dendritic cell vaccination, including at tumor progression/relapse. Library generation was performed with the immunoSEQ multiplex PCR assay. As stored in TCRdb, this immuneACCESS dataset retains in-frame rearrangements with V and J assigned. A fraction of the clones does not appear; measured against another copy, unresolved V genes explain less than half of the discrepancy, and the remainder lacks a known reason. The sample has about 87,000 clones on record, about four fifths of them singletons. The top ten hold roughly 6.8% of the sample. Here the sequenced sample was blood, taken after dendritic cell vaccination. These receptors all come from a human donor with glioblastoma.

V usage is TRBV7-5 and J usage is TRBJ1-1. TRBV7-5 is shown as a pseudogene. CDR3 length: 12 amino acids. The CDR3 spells CARSFKRPEAFF. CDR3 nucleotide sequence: TGTGCCAGAAGCTTCAAGCGGCCTGAAGCTTTCTTT.

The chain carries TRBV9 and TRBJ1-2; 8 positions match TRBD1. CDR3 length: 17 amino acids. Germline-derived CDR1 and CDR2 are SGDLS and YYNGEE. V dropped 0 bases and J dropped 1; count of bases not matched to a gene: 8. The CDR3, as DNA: TGTGCCAGCAGCGTAGGCGCAGGGGGCGAGGGTAACTATGGCTACACCTTC. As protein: CASSVGAGGEGNYGYTF.

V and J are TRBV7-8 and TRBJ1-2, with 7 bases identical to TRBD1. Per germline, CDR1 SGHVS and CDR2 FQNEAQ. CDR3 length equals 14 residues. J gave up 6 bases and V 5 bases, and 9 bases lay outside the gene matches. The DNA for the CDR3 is TGTGCCAGCAGCCCTCGACAGGGAAGGGATGGCTACACCTTC. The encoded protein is CASSPRQGRDGYTF.

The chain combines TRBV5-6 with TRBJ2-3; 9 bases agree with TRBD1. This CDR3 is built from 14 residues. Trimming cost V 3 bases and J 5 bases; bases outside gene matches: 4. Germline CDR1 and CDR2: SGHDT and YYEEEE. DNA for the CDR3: TGTGCCAGCAGCTCGGGACAGGGACAAGATACGCAGTATTTT. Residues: CASSSGQGQDTQYF.

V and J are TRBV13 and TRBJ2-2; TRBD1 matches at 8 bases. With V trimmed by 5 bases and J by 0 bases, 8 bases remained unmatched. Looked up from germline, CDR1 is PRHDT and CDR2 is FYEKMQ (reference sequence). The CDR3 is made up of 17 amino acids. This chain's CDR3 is CASSVADRATNTGELFF. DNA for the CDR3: TGTGCCAGCAGCGTAGCGGACAGGGCGACGAACACCGGGGAGCTGTTTTTT.

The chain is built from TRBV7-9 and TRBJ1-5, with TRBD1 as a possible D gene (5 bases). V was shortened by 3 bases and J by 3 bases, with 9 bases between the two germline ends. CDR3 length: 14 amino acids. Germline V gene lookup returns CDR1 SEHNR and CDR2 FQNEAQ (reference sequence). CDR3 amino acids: CASSFPGNNQPQHF. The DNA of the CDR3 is TGTGCCAGCAGCTTTCCAGGGAACAATCAGCCCCAGCATTTT.

CDR3 residues: CASSPGQGQMNTEAFF. DNA of the CDR3: TGTGCCAGCTCACCAGGCCAGGGACAGATGAACACTGAAGCTTTCTTT. The V gene is TRBV18, the J gene TRBJ1-1; 7 nucleotides line up with TRBD1. The length of the CDR3 is 16 residues. Germline V gene data show CDR1 as KGHSH and CDR2 as LQKENI. The junction had 6 bases not matched to a gene; V was cut back by 2 bases and J by 0 bases.

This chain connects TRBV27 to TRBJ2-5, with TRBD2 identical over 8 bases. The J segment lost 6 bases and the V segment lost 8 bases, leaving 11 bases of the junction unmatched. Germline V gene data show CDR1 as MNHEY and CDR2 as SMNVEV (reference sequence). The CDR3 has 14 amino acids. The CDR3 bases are TGTGCCAGCCGTCTTACTAGCGGTAAGAAGACCCAGTACTTC. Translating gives CASRLTSGKKTQYF.

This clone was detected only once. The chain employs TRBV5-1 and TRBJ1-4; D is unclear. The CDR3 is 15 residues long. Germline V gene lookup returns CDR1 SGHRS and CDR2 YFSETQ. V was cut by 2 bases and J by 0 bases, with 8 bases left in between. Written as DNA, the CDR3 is TGCGCCAGCAGCTTTAAGGAGGCAACTAATGAAAAACTGTTTTTT. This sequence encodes CASSFKEATNEKLFF.

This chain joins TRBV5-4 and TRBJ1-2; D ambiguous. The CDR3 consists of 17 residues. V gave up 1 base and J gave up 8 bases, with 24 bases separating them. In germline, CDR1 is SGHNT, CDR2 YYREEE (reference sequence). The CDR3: CASSLNGPTLSRRGYTF. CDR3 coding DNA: TGTGCCAGCAGCTTGAACGGTCCGACCCTATCCCGGCGGGGCTACACCTTC.

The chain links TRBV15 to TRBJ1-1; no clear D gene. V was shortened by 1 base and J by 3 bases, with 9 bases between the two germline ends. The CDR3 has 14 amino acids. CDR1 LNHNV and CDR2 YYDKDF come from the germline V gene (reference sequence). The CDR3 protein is CATSRAYADTEAFF. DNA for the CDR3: TGTGCCACCAGCAGAGCGTATGCGGACACTGAAGCTTTCTTT.

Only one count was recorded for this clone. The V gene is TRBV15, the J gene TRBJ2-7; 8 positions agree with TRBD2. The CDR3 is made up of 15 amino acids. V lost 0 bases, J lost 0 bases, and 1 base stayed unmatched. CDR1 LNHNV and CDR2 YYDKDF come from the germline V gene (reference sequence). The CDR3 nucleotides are TGTGCCACCAGCAGAGAGAGCGGGGGCTCCTACGAGCAGTACTTC. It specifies CATSRESGGSYEQYF.

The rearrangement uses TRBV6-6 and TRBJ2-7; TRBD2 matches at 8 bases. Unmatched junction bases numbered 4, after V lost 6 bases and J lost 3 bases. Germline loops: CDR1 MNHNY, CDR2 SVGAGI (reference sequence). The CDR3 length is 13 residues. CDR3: CASRTGTSYEQYF. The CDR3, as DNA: TGTGCCAGCAGAACCGGGACTAGCTACGAGCAGTACTTC.

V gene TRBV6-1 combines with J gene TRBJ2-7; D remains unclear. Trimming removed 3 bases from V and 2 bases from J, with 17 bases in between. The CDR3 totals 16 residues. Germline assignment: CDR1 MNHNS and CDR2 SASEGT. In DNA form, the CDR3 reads TGTGCCAGCAGTGACTACAGTCACAAGCTTACCTACGAGCAGTACTTC. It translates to CASSDYSHKLTYEQYF.

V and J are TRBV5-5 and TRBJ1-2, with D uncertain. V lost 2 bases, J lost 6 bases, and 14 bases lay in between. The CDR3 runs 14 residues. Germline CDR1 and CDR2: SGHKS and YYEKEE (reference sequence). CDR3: CASSFNAGKNGYTF. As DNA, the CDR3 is TGTGCCAGCAGCTTCAACGCAGGAAAGAATGGCTACACCTTC.

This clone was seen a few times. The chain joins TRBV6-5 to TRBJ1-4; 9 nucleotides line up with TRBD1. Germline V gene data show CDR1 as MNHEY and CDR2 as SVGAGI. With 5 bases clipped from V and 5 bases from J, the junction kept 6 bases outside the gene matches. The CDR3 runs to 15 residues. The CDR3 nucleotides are TGTGCCAGCAGTCCCCGGGGGACAGGGAATGAAAAACTGTTTTTT. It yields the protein CASSPRGTGNEKLFF.

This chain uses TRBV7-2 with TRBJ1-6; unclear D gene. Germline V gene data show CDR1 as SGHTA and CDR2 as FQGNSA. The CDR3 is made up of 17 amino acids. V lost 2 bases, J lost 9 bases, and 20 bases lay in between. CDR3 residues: CASSLQRGPNFGSPLHF. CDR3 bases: TGTGCCAGCAGCTTACAGCGCGGGCCCAATTTCGGTTCACCCCTCCACTTT.

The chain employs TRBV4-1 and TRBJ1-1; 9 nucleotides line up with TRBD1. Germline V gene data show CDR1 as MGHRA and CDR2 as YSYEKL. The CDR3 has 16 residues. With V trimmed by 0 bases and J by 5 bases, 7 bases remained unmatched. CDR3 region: CASSQENRGLGTEAFF. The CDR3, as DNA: TGCGCCAGCAGCCAAGAGAACAGGGGGCTGGGTACTGAAGCTTTCTTT.

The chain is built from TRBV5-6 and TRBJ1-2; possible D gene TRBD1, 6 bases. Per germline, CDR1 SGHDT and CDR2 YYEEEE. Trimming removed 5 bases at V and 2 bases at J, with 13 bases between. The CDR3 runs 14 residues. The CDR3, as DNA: TGTGCCAGCAGGTTTGGACAGCACAACTATGGCTACACCTTC. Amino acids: CASRFGQHNYGYTF.